This T cell receptor (beta chain) was sequenced during a study of radiotherapy plus CTLA-4 blockade in lung cancer (dated by TCRdb to 2016 to 2019). In terms of the full investigation: Among enrolled patients, under 20% had an objective response and roughly 31% reached disease control. Broad study findings and their caveats: After treatment with radiotherapy and ipilimumab, TCR clones that originated in tumors expanded in peripheral blood. The strongest predictors of response, as reported, were early dynamic changes in blood T cell clones along with a rise in serum interferon-beta after radiation.

The study evaluated CTLA-4 blockade (ipilimumab) given together with focal radiation therapy in patients who had chemo-refractory metastatic non-small-cell lung cancer. From the cysteine through the phenylalanine, the CDR3 covers 13 amino acids. Only the CDR3 portion is preserved as DNA: 39 bases, with reading frame beginning at the first base. Cut back by 0 bases and 2 bases, the V and J ends lie 4 bases apart. The germline V gene yields LGHNA for CDR1 and YSLEER for CDR2. The method behind the library was the immunoSEQ multiplex PCR assay. TCRdb provides this immuneACCESS table in a form limited to in-frame rearrangements. Some clones are lacking; in checked studies, under half of them reflect an unresolved V gene, and why the rest are absent is not known. This sample comprises tens of thousands of clones, 60% to 80% of them detected only once. The ten largest make up about 17% of the sample. This clone showed up just once. What this receptor recognizes is not known. Base qualities are not provided; no much larger clone lies one nucleotide away.

The sample was peripheral blood, taken from a patient treated with radiotherapy plus ipilimumab. The clonotype originates from a human donor with non-small cell lung cancer whose response to radiotherapy plus ipilimumab could not be evaluated. Some clones in this sample may be carry-over from other donors' samples. The chain employs TRBV4-3 and TRBJ2-5, with the D segment identity uncertain. The nucleotide sequence reads TGCGCCAGCAGCCAAGAATCTCAAGAGACCCAGTACTTC. This translates into CASSQESQETQYF.